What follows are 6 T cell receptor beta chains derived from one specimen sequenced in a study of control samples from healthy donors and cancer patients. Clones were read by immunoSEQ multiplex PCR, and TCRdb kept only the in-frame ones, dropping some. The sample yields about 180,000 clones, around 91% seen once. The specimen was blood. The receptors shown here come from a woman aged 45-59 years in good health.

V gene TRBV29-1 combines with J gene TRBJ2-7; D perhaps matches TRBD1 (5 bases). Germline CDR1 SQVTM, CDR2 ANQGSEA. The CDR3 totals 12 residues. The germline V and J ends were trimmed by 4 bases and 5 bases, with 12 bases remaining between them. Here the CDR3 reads CSVVVGANEQYF. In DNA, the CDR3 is TGCAGCGTTGTAGTAGGGGCCAACGAGCAGTACTTC.

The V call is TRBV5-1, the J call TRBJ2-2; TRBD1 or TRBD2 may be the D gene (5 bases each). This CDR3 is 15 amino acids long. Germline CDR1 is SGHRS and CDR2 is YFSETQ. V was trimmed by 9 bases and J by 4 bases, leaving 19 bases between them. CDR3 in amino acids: CATSASGPGTGELFF. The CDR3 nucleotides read TGCGCCACCTCAGCTTCGGGGCCCGGCACCGGGGAGCTGTTTTTT. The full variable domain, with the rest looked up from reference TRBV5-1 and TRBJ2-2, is KAGVTQTPRYLIKTRGQQVTLSCSPISGHRSVSWYQQTPGQGLQFLFEYFSETQRNKGNFPGRFSGRQFSNSRSEMNVSTLELGDSALYLCATSASGPGTGELFFGEGSRLTVL.

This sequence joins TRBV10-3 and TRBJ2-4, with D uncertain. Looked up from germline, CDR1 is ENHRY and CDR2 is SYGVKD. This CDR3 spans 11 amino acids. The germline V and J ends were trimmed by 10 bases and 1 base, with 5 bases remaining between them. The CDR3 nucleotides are TGTGCCACGTGGGCCAAAAACATTCAGTACTTC. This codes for CATWAKNIQYF.

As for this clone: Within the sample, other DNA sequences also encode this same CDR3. Written as DNA, the CDR3 is TGTGCCAGCAGCCAAGAGGGGGGACTAGCGGGAGCATACGAGCAGTACTTC. Translating gives CASSQEGGLAGAYEQYF. The chain is built from TRBV4-2 and TRBJ2-7; TRBD2 aligns across 14 bases. CDR1 is LGHNA and CDR2 is YNFKEQ in the germline V gene. The trim removed 0 bases at V and 4 bases at J, leaving 5 bases unmatched. CDR3 length: 17 amino acids.

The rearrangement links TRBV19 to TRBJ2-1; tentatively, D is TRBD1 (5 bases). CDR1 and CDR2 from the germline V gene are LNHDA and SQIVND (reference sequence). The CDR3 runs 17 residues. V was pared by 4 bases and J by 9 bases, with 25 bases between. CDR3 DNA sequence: TGTGCCAGTAGTACACCCAGGGCTGATCCCCTTACAATTGAGCAGTTCTTC. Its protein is CASSTPRADPLTIEQFF.

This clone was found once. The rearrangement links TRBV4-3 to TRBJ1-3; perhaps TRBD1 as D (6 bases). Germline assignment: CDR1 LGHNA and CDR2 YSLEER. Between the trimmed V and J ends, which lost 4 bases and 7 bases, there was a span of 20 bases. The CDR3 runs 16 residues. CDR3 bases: TGCGCCAGCAGCCGCTACTCCTCAGGGGTTAGTAACACCATATATTTT. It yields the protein CASSRYSSGVSNTIYF.